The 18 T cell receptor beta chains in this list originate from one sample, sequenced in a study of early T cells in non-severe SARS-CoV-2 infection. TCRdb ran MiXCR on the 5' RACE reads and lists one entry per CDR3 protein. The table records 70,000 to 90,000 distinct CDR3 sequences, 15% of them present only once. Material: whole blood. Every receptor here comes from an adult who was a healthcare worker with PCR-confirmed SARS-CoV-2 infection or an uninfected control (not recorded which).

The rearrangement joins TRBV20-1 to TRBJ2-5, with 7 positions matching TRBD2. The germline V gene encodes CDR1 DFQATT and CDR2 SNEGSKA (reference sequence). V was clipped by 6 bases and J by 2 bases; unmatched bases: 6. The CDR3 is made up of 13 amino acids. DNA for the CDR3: TGCAGTGCGAGTGGGGAGGGACAAGAGACCCAGTACTTC. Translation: CSASGEGQETQYF.

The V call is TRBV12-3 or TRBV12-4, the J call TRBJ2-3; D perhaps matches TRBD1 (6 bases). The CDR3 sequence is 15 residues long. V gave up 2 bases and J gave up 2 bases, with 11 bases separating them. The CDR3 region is CASSLSYRATDTQYF. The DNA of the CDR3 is TGTGCCAGCAGTTTATCGTACAGGGCCACAGATACGCAGTATTTT.

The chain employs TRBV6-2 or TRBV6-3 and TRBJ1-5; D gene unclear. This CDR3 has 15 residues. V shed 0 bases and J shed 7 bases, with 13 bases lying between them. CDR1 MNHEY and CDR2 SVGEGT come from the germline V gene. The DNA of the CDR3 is TGTGCCAGCAGTTACTCGAGTGGGCGATGGCAGCCCCAGCATTTT. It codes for CASSYSSGRWQPQHF.

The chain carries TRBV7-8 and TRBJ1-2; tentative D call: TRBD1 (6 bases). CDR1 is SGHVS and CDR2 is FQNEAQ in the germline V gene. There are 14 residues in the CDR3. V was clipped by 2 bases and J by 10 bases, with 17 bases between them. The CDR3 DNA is TGTGCCAGCAGCTTACTTGGGGCAGGGGTCGTCTACACCTTC. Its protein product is CASSLLGAGVVYTF.

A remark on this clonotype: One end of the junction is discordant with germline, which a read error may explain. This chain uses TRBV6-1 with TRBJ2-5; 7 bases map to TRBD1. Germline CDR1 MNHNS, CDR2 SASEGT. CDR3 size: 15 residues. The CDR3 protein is CASSENRGGQEAQYF. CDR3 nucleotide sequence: TGTGCCAGCAGTGAAAACAGGGGTGGGCAAGAGGCCCAGTACTTC.

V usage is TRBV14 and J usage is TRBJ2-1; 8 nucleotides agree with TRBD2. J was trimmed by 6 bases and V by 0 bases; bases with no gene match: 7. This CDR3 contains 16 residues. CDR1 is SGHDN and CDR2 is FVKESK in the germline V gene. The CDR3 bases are TGTGCCAGCAGCCAAGAGTGGCTAGCGGGTCCCAATGAGCAGTTCTTC. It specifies CASSQEWLAGPNEQFF.

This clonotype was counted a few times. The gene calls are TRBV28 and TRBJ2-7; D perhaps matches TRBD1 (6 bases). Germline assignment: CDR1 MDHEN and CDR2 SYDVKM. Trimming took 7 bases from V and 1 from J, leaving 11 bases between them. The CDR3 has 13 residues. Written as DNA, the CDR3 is TGTGCCAGCACACAGGGAGCTTCCTACGAGCAGTACTTC. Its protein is CASTQGASYEQYF.

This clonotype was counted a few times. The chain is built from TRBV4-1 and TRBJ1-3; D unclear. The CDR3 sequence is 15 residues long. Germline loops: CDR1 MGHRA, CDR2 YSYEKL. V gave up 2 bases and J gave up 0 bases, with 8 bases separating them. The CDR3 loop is CASSQSGISGNTIYF. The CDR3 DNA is TGCGCCAGCAGCCAATCGGGGATCTCTGGAAACACCATATATTTT.

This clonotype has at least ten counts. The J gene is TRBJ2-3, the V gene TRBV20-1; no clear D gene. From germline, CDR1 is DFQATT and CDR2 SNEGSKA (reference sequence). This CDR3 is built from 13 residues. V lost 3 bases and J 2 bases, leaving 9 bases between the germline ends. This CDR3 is CSASIGPTDTQYF. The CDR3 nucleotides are TGCAGTGCTAGTATTGGTCCCACAGATACGCAGTATTTT.

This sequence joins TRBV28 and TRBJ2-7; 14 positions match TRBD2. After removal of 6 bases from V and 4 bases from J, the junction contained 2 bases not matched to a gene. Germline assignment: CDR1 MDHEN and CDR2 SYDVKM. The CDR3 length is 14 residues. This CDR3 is CASRRLAGGYEQYF. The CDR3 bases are TGTGCCAGCAGGCGACTAGCGGGAGGGTACGAGCAGTACTTC.

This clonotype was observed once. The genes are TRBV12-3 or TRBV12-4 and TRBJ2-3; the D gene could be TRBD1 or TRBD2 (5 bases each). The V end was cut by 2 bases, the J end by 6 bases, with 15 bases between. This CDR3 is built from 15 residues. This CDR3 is CASSLPGLEGDTQYF. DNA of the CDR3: TGTGCCAGCAGTTTACCGGGCCTAGAGGGGGATACGCAGTATTTT.

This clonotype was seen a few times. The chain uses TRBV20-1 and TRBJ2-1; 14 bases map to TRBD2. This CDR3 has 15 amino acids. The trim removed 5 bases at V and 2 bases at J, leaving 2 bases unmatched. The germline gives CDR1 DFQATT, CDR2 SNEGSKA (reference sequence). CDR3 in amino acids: CSAGLAGGTYNEQFF. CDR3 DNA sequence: TGCAGTGCTGGACTAGCGGGAGGCACCTACAATGAGCAGTTCTTC.

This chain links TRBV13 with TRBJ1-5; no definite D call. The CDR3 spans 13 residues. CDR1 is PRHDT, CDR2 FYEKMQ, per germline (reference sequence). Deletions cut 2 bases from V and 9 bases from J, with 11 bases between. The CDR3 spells CASSLRSYGPQHF. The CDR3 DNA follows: TGTGCCAGCAGCTTAAGGTCTTATGGGCCCCAGCATTTT.

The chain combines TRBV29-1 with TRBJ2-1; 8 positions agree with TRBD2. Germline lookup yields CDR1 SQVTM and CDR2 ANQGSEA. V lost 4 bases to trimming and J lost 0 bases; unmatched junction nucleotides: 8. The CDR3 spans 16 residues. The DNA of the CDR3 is TGCAGCGTTGGGTCCGGCGGGAGGTACTCCTACAATGAGCAGTTCTTC. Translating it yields CSVGSGGRYSYNEQFF.

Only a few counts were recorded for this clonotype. The CDR3 spells CASSSPGDGSTLGYTF. Written as DNA, the CDR3 is TGTGCCAGCAGCTCGCCCGGTGACGGGTCCACCCTAGGCTACACCTTC. The V and J genes are TRBV7-9 and TRBJ1-2; no firm D call. Germline lookup yields CDR1 SEHNR and CDR2 FQNEAQ (reference sequence). V was clipped by 4 bases and J by 8 bases, with 23 bases between them. There are 16 residues in the CDR3.

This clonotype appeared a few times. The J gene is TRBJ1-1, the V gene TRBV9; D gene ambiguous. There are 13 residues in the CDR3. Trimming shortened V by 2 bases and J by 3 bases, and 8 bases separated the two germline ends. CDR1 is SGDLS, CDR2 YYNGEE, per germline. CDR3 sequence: CASSVEEDTEAFF. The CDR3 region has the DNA TGTGCCAGCAGCGTTGAGGAGGACACTGAAGCTTTCTTT.

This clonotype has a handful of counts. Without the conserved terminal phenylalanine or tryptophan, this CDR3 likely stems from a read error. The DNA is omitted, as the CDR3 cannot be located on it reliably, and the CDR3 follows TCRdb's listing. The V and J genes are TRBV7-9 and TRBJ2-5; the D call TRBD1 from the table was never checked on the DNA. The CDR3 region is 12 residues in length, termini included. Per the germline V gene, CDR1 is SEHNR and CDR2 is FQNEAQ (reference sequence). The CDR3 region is CASSLVPGAWAN.

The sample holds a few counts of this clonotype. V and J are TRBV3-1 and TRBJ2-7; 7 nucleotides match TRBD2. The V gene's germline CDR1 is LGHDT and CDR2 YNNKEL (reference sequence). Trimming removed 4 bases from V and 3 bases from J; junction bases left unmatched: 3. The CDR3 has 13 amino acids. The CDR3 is CASSPLADYEQYF. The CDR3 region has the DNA TGTGCCAGCAGCCCGCTAGCGGACTACGAGCAGTACTTC.